These 14 T cell receptor beta chains came from one sample sequenced in a study of blood T cells in healthy people across ages. Next came a second PCR, run for roughly 6 to 11 cycles, which used a sample-barcoded 5' primer along with a J-beta primer mix. Each CDR3 protein is one row after TCRdb ran MiXCR on the 5' RACE reads. Of 1.5 million to 2 million distinct CDR3 sequences in the sample, approximately 28% were seen once. The specimen was blood. These receptors were obtained from a woman under 40 in good health.

This chain uses TRBV28 with TRBJ1-5, with a possible D match to TRBD1 (5 bases). The CDR3 is made up of 18 amino acids. Trimming stripped 5 bases from V and 2 bases from J, with 22 bases between. Looked up from germline, CDR1 is MDHEN and CDR2 is SYDVKM. The DNA for the CDR3 is TGTGCCAGCAGTCCGTCCCGGCCCTTAAAAGGGGGCAATCAGCCCCAGCATTTT. This sequence encodes CASSPSRPLKGGNQPQHF.

This clonotype was observed at least ten times. The junction shows a germline mismatch at one end, possibly a read error. The V call is TRBV6-5, the J call TRBJ1-5; 9 bases fit TRBD1. The germline V gene encodes CDR1 MNHEY and CDR2 SVGAGI. The CDR3 length is 13 residues. CDR3: CASSRDRDQPQHF. The CDR3 bases are TGCGCCAGCAGCCGGGACAGGGATCAGCCCCAGCATTTT.

The rearrangement links TRBV7-9 to TRBJ2-1; unclear D gene. Trimming removed 3 bases from V and 6 bases from J, with 9 bases in between. Germline V gene lookup returns CDR1 SEHNR and CDR2 FQNEAQ (reference sequence). The CDR3 extends over 13 amino acids. The CDR3 protein is CASSFSGINEQFF. In nucleotides, the CDR3 is TGTGCCAGCAGCTTCTCAGGCATCAATGAGCAGTTCTTC.

This clonotype was counted only a few times. The chain carries TRBV2 and TRBJ2-3; TRBD2 matches 14 bases. The V segment lost 7 bases and the J segment 6 bases; nucleotides outside the gene matches: 9. Germline V gives CDR1 SNHLY, CDR2 FYNNEI. The CDR3 contains 16 residues. The CDR3 loop is CASTLGTSGGVDTQYF. Here the CDR3 DNA reads TGTGCCAGCACCCTAGGGACTAGCGGGGGAGTGGATACGCAGTATTTT.

The chain has TRBV5-1 and TRBJ2-7, with 7 bases aligning to TRBD2. This CDR3 comprises 13 residues. J gave up 10 bases and V 0 bases, and 7 bases lay outside the gene matches. In germline, CDR1 is SGHRS, CDR2 YFSETQ. Here the CDR3 reads CASSLEGREAQYF. The CDR3 region has the DNA TGCGCCAGCAGCTTGGAGGGACGGGAGGCCCAGTACTTC.

The chain has TRBV28 and TRBJ1-2; TRBD1 is a possible D gene (6 bases). Trimming removed 6 bases from V and 9 bases from J, with 17 bases in between. The CDR3 runs to 13 residues. Germline V gene sequence: CDR1 MDHEN, CDR2 SYDVKM. The DNA for the CDR3 is TGTGCCAGCAGCCTCGGGACACCGATACGCTACACCTTC. It specifies CASSLGTPIRYTF.

This clonotype appeared a few times. The V and J genes are TRBV29-1 and TRBJ1-2; D is uncertain. Germline CDR1 SQVTM, CDR2 ANQGSEA. V was shortened by 4 bases and J by 0 bases, with 9 bases between the two germline ends. The CDR3 is made up of 13 amino acids. Here the CDR3 DNA reads TGCAGCGTTGGAGTCGCCCCTAACTATGGCTACACCTTC. Amino acids: CSVGVAPNYGYTF.

This clonotype was recorded many times. The chain uses TRBV20-1 and TRBJ2-7, with D uncertain. Germline assignment: CDR1 DFQATT and CDR2 SNEGSKA (reference sequence). Trimming pared 3 bases from V and 2 bases from J, leaving 8 bases between. CDR3 length: 12 residues. CDR3 in amino acids: CSASSHTYEQYF. The CDR3 DNA follows: TGCAGTGCTAGTAGCCACACCTACGAGCAGTACTTC.

Remarks on this clonotype: A much larger clone lies one base from this, so it may be a read error. This rearrangement joins TRBV12-3 or TRBV12-4 to TRBJ2-1; 8 nucleotides match TRBD2. The length of the CDR3 is 14 residues. In nucleotides, the CDR3 is TGTGCCAGCAGCCATACTAGCGGCTACAATGGGCAGTTCTTC. Protein sequence: CASSHTSGYNGQFF.

V gene TRBV7-2 combines with J gene TRBJ2-1; D gene uncertain. V gave up 2 bases and J gave up 6 bases, with 11 bases separating them. The germline V gene has CDR1 SGHTA and CDR2 FQGNSA. The CDR3 covers 14 residues. For the CDR3, the DNA is TGTGCCAGCAGCTTAAGGTCTAGGTTCAATGAGCAGTTCTTC. This codes for CASSLRSRFNEQFF. The whole variable domain, remainder taken from reference TRBV7-2 and TRBJ2-1, is GAGVSQSPSNKVTEKGKDVELRCDPISGHTALYWYRQSLGQGLEFLIYFQGNSAPDKSGLPSDRFSAERTGGSVSTLTIQRTQQEDSAVYLCASSLRSRFNEQFFGPGTRLTVL.

The J gene is TRBJ2-1, the V gene TRBV7-6, with D unresolved. CDR1 is SGHVS, CDR2 FNYEAQ, per germline. The length of the CDR3 is 16 residues. V was trimmed by 1 base and J by 8 bases, leaving 18 bases between them. The CDR3: CASSLGRAAHRDEQFF. The CDR3 region has the DNA TGTGCCAGCAGCTTAGGTCGGGCTGCCCACCGCGATGAGCAGTTCTTC. The variable domain in full, with the rest retrieved from reference TRBV7-6 and TRBJ2-1, is GAGVSQSPRYKVTKRGQDVALRCDPISGHVSLYWYRQALGQGPEFLTYFNYEAQQDKSGLPNDRFSAERPEGSISTLTIQRTEQRDSAMYRCASSLGRAAHRDEQFFGPGTRLTVL.

The sample holds a few counts of this clonotype. J is TRBJ1-2 and V is TRBV7-2; a possible D gene is TRBD1 (5 bases). Germline V gives CDR1 SGHTA, CDR2 FQGNSA. Trimming pared 3 bases from V and 8 bases from J, leaving 19 bases between. This CDR3 is 15 amino acids long. The CDR3 here is CASSFGPSRAGGYTF. As DNA, the CDR3 is TGTGCCAGCAGCTTCGGGCCATCCAGGGCTGGAGGCTACACCTTC.

Comment on this clonotype: Just one base apart from a much larger clone, this may be a read error. V usage is TRBV20-1 and J usage is TRBJ1-2; no firm D call. The CDR3 sequence is 11 residues long. Germline V gene data show CDR1 as DFQATT and CDR2 as SNEGSKA (reference sequence). The CDR3 coding sequence is TGCACCGCTAGTAACGCCGGAGGCTACACCTTC. Its protein product is CTASNAGGYTF.

In its sample, this clonotype was seen many times. The CDR3 coding sequence is TGCGCCAGCAGCGTCTCTGGCGAGCAGTACTTC. Translated, it gives CASSVSGEQYF. The gene calls are TRBV5-1 and TRBJ2-7; no reliable D call. Germline loops: CDR1 SGHRS, CDR2 YFSETQ. The CDR3 contains 11 residues. V dropped 4 bases and J dropped 6 bases, with 8 bases sitting between them.